The 22 T cell receptor beta chains below all came from one sample that was sequenced in a study of read filtering for tumor transcriptome and immune sequencing. This library used approximately 0.4 ug RNA and molecular barcoded adaptors spanning alpha/delta and beta/gamma chains. TCRdb re-derived calls from the reads in MiXCR, one entry per CDR3 protein. The sample includes 90,000 to 95,000 distinct CDR3 sequences, 20% to 25% seen only once; the top ten take over 10%. The sample comprised a population of CD138-negative cells sorted from bone marrow. Source of these receptors: a donor at least 40 years old with multiple myeloma.

With respect to this clonotype: Relative to the germline gene, one junction end is altered; a read error may explain this. V is TRBV5-1 and J is TRBJ2-6; perhaps TRBD1 as D (6 bases). The CDR3 is 15 amino acids. Germline V gene lookup returns CDR1 SGHRS and CDR2 YFSETQ. The CDR3 reads CASSPQGAGATVLTF. As DNA, the CDR3 is TGCGCCAGCAGCCCGCAGGGTGCAGGGGCCACCGTCCTGACTTTT. Full variable domain (remainder filled in from reference TRBV5-1 and TRBJ2-6): KAGVTQTPRYLIKTRGQQVTLSCSPISGHRSVSWYQQTPGQGLQFLFEYFSETQRNKGNFPGRFSGRQFSNSRSEMNVSTLELGDSALYLCASSPQGAGATVLTFGAGSRLTVL.

This clonotype was seen ten or more times. The rearrangement links TRBV7-3 to TRBJ2-3; the D is unclear. V lost 5 bases and J 0 bases, leaving 12 bases between the germline ends. The CDR3 length is 15 residues. Germline V gene data show CDR1 as SGHTA and CDR2 as FQGTGA. The CDR3 DNA reads TGTGCCAGCAGCCCGAAGCGCGCTAGCACAGATACGCAGTATTTT. Protein: CASSPKRASTDTQYF.

This clonotype was seen a handful of times. The chain has TRBV5-1 and TRBJ2-7, with a weak D call TRBD2 (6 bases). The CDR3 loop spans 14 amino acids. V was clipped by 4 bases and J by 1 base, with 12 bases between them. Germline loops: CDR1 SGHRS, CDR2 YFSETQ. The CDR3 region is CASSMTGGSYEQYF. DNA of the CDR3: TGCGCCAGCAGCATGACCGGGGGTTCCTACGAGCAGTACTTC.

In this sample, this clonotype turned up many times. The chain employs TRBV9 and TRBJ2-1; the D gene could be TRBD1 or TRBD2 (6 bases each). CDR3 length: 15 residues. Germline CDR1 reads SGDLS; CDR2 reads YYNGEE. Deletions cut 1 base from V and 4 bases from J, with 12 bases between. CDR3: CASSVRGTGYNEQFF. CDR3 sequence (DNA): TGTGCCAGCAGCGTAAGGGGGACTGGGTACAATGAGCAGTTCTTC. The full variable domain, rest sourced from reference TRBV9 and TRBJ2-1, is DSGVTQTPKHLITATGQRVTLRCSPRSGDLSVYWYQQSLDQGLQFLIQYYNGEERAKGNILERFSAQQFPDLHSELNLSSLELGDSALYFCASSVRGTGYNEQFFGPGTRLTVL.

As regards this clonotype: Here the CDR3 omits its conserved ending phenylalanine or tryptophan, so a read error is the likely source. The chain combines TRBV28 with TRBJ2-3, with D possibly TRBD2 on 6 matching bases. Germline assignment: CDR1 MDHEN and CDR2 SYDVKM. There are 15 residues in the CDR3. V lost 9 bases to trimming and J lost 0 bases, with 16 bases between them. The CDR3 spells CASCNGGWSTDTQYL. CDR3 in DNA: TGTGCCAGTTGTAACGGGGGATGGAGCACAGATACGCAGTATCTT.

Ten or more counts support this clonotype. The rearrangement links TRBV5-1 to TRBJ2-2; 7 bases align to TRBD2. V dropped 1 base and J dropped 1; count of bases not matched to a gene: 4. The CDR3 loop spans 16 amino acids. Per the germline V gene, CDR1 is SGHRS and CDR2 is YFSETQ. CDR3 loop: CASSLRASGNTGELFF. The CDR3, as DNA: TGCGCCAGCAGCTTGCGAGCTAGCGGGAACACCGGGGAGCTGTTTTTT.

On this clonotype itself: At one end the junction does not follow the germline gene, possibly because of a read error. V and J are TRBV9 and TRBJ2-5; D remains ambiguous. This CDR3 is 14 amino acids long. Per the germline V gene, CDR1 is SGDLS and CDR2 is YYNGEE. CDR3 DNA sequence: TGTGCCAGCAGCTTTAGTCCTAACCAGGAGACCCAGTGCTTC. This encodes CASSFSPNQETQCF.

Comments on this clonotype: A read error may explain this, as a much larger clone is one base away. This sequence joins TRBV5-1 and TRBJ2-2; 10 bases are shared with TRBD1. This CDR3 contains 15 residues. The germline CDR1 and CDR2 sequences are SGHRS and YFSETQ. CDR3 residues: CASRRQGARTGDLFF. The CDR3 nucleotides read TGCGCCAGCAGGCGACAGGGGGCGAGGACCGGGGATCTGTTTTTT.

This clonotype has only a few counts. The CDR3 here is CSGQGSSYNEQFF. CDR3 DNA: TGCAGCGGACAGGGTAGCTCCTACAATGAGCAGTTCTTC. The chain recombines TRBV29-1 with TRBJ2-1; TRBD1 matches at 7 bases. CDR1 and CDR2 from the germline V gene are SQVTM and ANQGSEA. CDR3 length: 13 amino acids. Trimming at V came to 7 bases and at J to 0 bases, leaving 3 bases not matched to a gene.

This clonotype was seen a handful of times. V and J are TRBV29-1 and TRBJ1-2; a weak D match, TRBD1 (5 bases). The germline V gene encodes CDR1 SQVTM and CDR2 ANQGSEA. This CDR3 has 13 amino acids. The V gene lost 2 bases and the J gene lost 8 bases, with 15 bases spanning the gap. In DNA, the CDR3 is TGCAGCGTTGAATTAGCCGGGGGGTACGGCTACACCTTC. Encoded protein: CSVELAGGYGYTF.

This clonotype showed up just a few times. A much larger clone differs by one base, so this may be a read error. The chain joins TRBV6-5 to TRBJ2-2; no clear D. Germline values: CDR1 MNHEY, CDR2 SVGAGI. The CDR3 spans 12 residues. Written as DNA, the CDR3 is TGTGACAGCAGATTAGTAGCCGGGGAGCTGTTTTTT. This codes for CDSRLVAGELFF.

This clonotype occurred many times. The chain couples TRBV11-2 to TRBJ2-1, with unresolved D. The CDR3 runs to 14 residues. V was pared by 3 bases and J by 4 bases, with 10 bases between. Germline CDR1 reads SGHAT; CDR2 reads FQNNGV. The CDR3 spells CASSLVATYNEQFF. In nucleotides, the CDR3 is TGTGCCAGCAGCTTGGTTGCAACTTACAATGAGCAGTTCTTC.

A few counts support this clonotype. V and J are TRBV28 and TRBJ1-5; no clear D. Trimming cost V 1 base and J 1 base, with 8 bases left between them. In germline, CDR1 is MDHEN, CDR2 SYDVKM. CDR3 length: 15 amino acids. CDR3 nucleotide sequence: TGTGCCAGCAGTTTATTCGGGTGGAGCAATCAGCCCCAGCATTTT. It encodes CASSLFGWSNQPQHF.

This clonotype was detected ten times or more. A read error may account for a junction end that differs from germline. The chain employs TRBV7-8 and TRBJ1-5; 7 bases map to TRBD1. The CDR3 is 13 residues long. Germline loops: CDR1 SGHVS, CDR2 FQNEAQ. CDR3 amino acids: CASSLGQNLPQHF. For the CDR3, the DNA is TGTGCCAGCAGCTTGGGACAGAATCTGCCCCAGCATTTT.

This chain connects TRBV28 to TRBJ2-5; 7 bases agree with TRBD2. Trimming took 8 bases from V and 5 from J; bases not matched to a gene: 5. The CDR3 runs 12 residues. Germline CDR1 reads MDHEN; CDR2 reads SYDVKM. The CDR3 coding sequence is TGTGCCAGCCGGACTAGAAGGGAGACCCAGTACTTC. Amino acid sequence: CASRTRRETQYF.

This clonotype was seen at least ten times. V is TRBV27 and J is TRBJ1-1; tentative D call: TRBD1 (5 bases). This CDR3 has 13 residues. The germline gives CDR1 MNHEY, CDR2 SMNVEV (reference sequence). V was clipped by 0 bases and J by 11 bases, with 13 bases between them. In DNA, the CDR3 is TGTGCCAGCAGTTTATCGGGGAGGGGATGGGCTTTCTTT. Its translation: CASSLSGRGWAFF.

This clonotype has at least ten counts. This chain joins TRBV5-1 and TRBJ2-7; D is possibly TRBD1 (5 bases). Germline V gene sequence: CDR1 SGHRS, CDR2 YFSETQ. This CDR3 is built from 13 residues. Trimming removed 4 bases from V and 6 bases from J, with 14 bases in between. The CDR3 loop is CASSRSGYSEQYF. CDR3 sequence (DNA): TGCGCCAGCAGCCGTTCAGGGTATAGCGAGCAGTACTTC.

The CDR3 loop is CASSQESGLANYGYTF. In DNA, the CDR3 is TGCGCCAGCAGCCAAGAATCGGGATTAGCTAACTATGGCTACACCTTC. The chain joins TRBV4-1 to TRBJ1-2; unclear D gene. Germline V gives CDR1 MGHRA, CDR2 YSYEKL. The CDR3 totals 16 residues. V lost 0 bases and J 0 bases, leaving 11 bases between the germline ends.

This clonotype was detected ten times or more. The chain combines TRBV6-1 with TRBJ1-1; 7 nucleotides agree with TRBD1. V shed 5 bases, J shed 6 bases, and the junction held 12 bases outside the gene matches. This CDR3 comprises 15 residues. Germline CDR1 is MNHNS and CDR2 is SASEGT. This chain's CDR3 is CASSPPGQTIAEAFF. The CDR3 region has the DNA TGTGCCAGCAGTCCGCCGGGACAGACTATCGCTGAAGCTTTCTTT.

Worth noting for this clonotype: A much larger clone differs by one base, so this may be a read error. The final CDR3 position lacks the conserved phenylalanine or tryptophan, pointing to a likely read error. V gene TRBV5-1 combines with J gene TRBJ1-2, with D possibly matching TRBD1 (5 bases). The CDR3 spans 14 residues. Germline CDR1 SGHRS, CDR2 YFSETQ. With 4 bases removed from V and 4 bases from J, the gap between germline ends came to 14 bases. This CDR3 is CASSMMGPTYGYTL. In nucleotides, the CDR3 is TGCGCCAGCAGCATGATGGGACCGACCTATGGCTACACCCTC.

The table lists this clonotype with many counts. The rearrangement uses TRBV6-6 and TRBJ2-2; D assignment may be TRBD1 or TRBD2 (5 bases each). Germline CDR1 and CDR2: MNHNY and SVGAGI (reference sequence). The ends were cut back, 6 bases at V and 5 bases at J, with 16 bases in the middle. This CDR3 is 15 amino acids long. The CDR3 DNA reads TGTGCCAGCAGCACCAGGGACCCGGGGACCGGGGAGCTGTTTTTT. This sequence encodes CASSTRDPGTGELFF.

Worth noting for this clonotype: It may be a read error: a sequence one base away is much more abundant. This chain connects TRBV5-1 to TRBJ2-5, with D unclear. Germline values: CDR1 SGHRS, CDR2 YFSETQ. The V end lost 1 base, the J end lost 1 base, and 11 bases lay between the germline ends. CDR3 length: 15 residues. The CDR3 reads CASSLLITPQETQYF. CDR3 bases: TGCGCCAGCAGCTTGTTGATTACCCCCCAAGAGACCCAGTACTTC. Supplemented by reference TRBV5-1 and TRBJ2-5, the full variable domain reads KAGVTQTPRYLIKTRGQQVTLSCSPISGHRSVSWYQQTPGQGLQFLFEYFSETQRNKGNFPGRFSGRQFSNSRSEMNVSTLELGDSALYLCASSLLITPQETQYFGPGTRLLVL.